Listed here are 30 T cell receptor beta chains from one sample, sequenced in a study of shared clonotypes between healthy human individuals. TCRdb keeps only in-frame clones here, not all; method: immunoSEQ multiplex PCR. The sample carries some 1 million clones, under 80% recorded once. Sequenced material: memory CD4+ T cells sorted from blood. As to subset: CD45RA-negative fraction. Source of these receptors: a man in his late teens or twenties in good health.

The genes are TRBV18 and TRBJ2-2; 7 nucleotides match TRBD1. Germline CDR1 KGHSH, CDR2 LQKENI. This CDR3 has 15 residues. V lost 0 bases, J lost 5 bases, and 3 bases stayed unmatched. In DNA form, the CDR3 reads TGTGCCAGCTCACCACCTTCCAGGGGGACCGGGGAGCTGTTTTTT. The encoded protein is CASSPPSRGTGELFF.

CDR3 coding DNA: TGTGCCAGCAGGGCGTACACCGGGGAGCTGTTTTTT. Amino acid sequence: CASRAYTGELFF. The V call is TRBV2, the J call TRBJ2-2; D gene unclear. The CDR3 spans 12 residues. Germline-derived CDR1 and CDR2 are SNHLY and FYNNEI. Trimming removed 6 bases from V and 3 bases from J, with 5 bases in between.

A single count supports this clone. This sequence joins TRBV19 and TRBJ2-4; 15 positions agree with TRBD2. Germline CDR1 and CDR2: LNHDA and SQIVND (reference sequence). The V gene end was trimmed by 1 base and the J gene end by 8 bases; junction bases not matched to a gene: 3. This CDR3 contains 16 residues. This chain's CDR3 is CASSIGGLAGGYIQYF. The CDR3 DNA reads TGTGCCAGTAGTATAGGGGGACTAGCGGGAGGTTACATTCAGTACTTC. The entire variable domain, with the rest obtained from reference TRBV19 and TRBJ2-4, is as follows: DGGITQSPKYLFRKEGQNVTLSCEQNLNHDAMYWYRQDPGQGLRLIYYSQIVNDFQKGDIAEGYSVSREKKESFPLTVTSAQKNPTAFYLCASSIGGLAGGYIQYFGAGTRLSVL.

V is TRBV6-1 and J is TRBJ2-7; D possibly corresponds to TRBD1 (6 bases). The CDR3 length is 12 residues. The germline V and J ends were trimmed by 7 bases and 7 bases, with 14 bases remaining between them. Germline lookup yields CDR1 MNHNS and CDR2 SASEGT. The CDR3 DNA reads TGTGCCAGCACCAGGGGCTCGGGGGAGCAGTACTTC. Its protein is CASTRGSGEQYF.

This sequence joins TRBV18 and TRBJ2-5, with a possible D match to TRBD1 (6 bases). Trimming removed 0 bases from V and 9 bases from J, with 14 bases in between. CDR1 is KGHSH, CDR2 LQKENI, per germline. The CDR3 sequence is 14 residues long. CDR3 sequence (DNA): TGTGCCAGCTCACCACCGGGCAGGGGAAAGTCCCAGTACTTC. Translation gives CASSPPGRGKSQYF.

V and J are TRBV7-2 and TRBJ2-3; 7 nucleotides line up with TRBD2. Germline CDR1 SGHTA, CDR2 FQGNSA. Unmatched junction bases numbered 6, after V lost 5 bases and J lost 1 base. The CDR3 has 15 residues. CDR3 nucleotide sequence: TGTGCCAGCAGCCTTGGGGGGGTGGGCACAGATACGCAGTATTTT. Translation: CASSLGGVGTDTQYF.

The chain combines TRBV28 with TRBJ1-2; D not certain. This CDR3 comprises 13 residues. Trimming stripped 7 bases from V and 4 bases from J, with 13 bases between. The germline V gene encodes CDR1 MDHEN and CDR2 SYDVKM. The CDR3 sequence is CASTEGKVYGYTF. The CDR3 coding sequence is TGTGCCAGCACCGAAGGGAAGGTCTATGGCTACACCTTC.

The chain couples TRBV19 to TRBJ1-5; D is ambiguous. This CDR3 is 15 amino acids long. The V and J ends lost 4 bases and 7 bases respectively, with 17 bases between them. The germline CDR1 and CDR2 sequences are LNHDA and SQIVND (reference sequence). CDR3 DNA sequence: TGTGCCAGTAGTACGTACATAATGACGGGGCAGCCCCAGCATTTT. Its protein is CASSTYIMTGQPQHF. The complete variable domain, with remaining parts taken from reference TRBV19 and TRBJ1-5, reads DGGITQSPKYLFRKEGQNVTLSCEQNLNHDAMYWYRQDPGQGLRLIYYSQIVNDFQKGDIAEGYSVSREKKESFPLTVTSAQKNPTAFYLCASSTYIMTGQPQHFGDGTRLSIL.

In DNA, the CDR3 is TGTGCCACCAGCAGAGAAGACAGGGTTGACACTGAAGCTTTCTTT. This gives the protein CATSREDRVDTEAFF. The chain links TRBV15 to TRBJ1-1, with 7 bases aligning to TRBD1. Trimming cost V 0 bases and J 3 bases; bases outside gene matches: 4. Germline CDR1 reads LNHNV; CDR2 reads YYDKDF (reference sequence). The CDR3 runs 15 residues.

This rearrangement joins TRBV25-1 to TRBJ2-3; 8 positions agree with TRBD1. With 6 bases clipped from V and 2 bases from J, the junction kept 4 bases outside the gene matches. Germline V gene sequence: CDR1 MGHDK, CDR2 SYGVNS. The CDR3 covers 14 residues. As DNA, the CDR3 is TGTGCCAGCAGCCGGGACAGGAACACAGATACGCAGTATTTT. Translating gives CASSRDRNTDTQYF.

The J gene is TRBJ2-3, the V gene TRBV30; unclear D gene. Trimming shortened V by 0 bases and J by 1 base, and 11 bases separated the two germline ends. The CDR3 spans 15 residues. Germline-derived CDR1 and CDR2 are GTSNPN and SVGIG (reference sequence). The chain's CDR3 is CAWSVRPRGTDTQYF. CDR3 bases: TGTGCCTGGAGTGTACGCCCGCGAGGCACAGATACGCAGTATTTT.

The table lists this clone with a count of one. The J gene is TRBJ2-7, the V gene TRBV7-6, with 7 bases matching TRBD1. Per the germline V gene, CDR1 is SGHVS and CDR2 is FNYEAQ. CDR3 length: 12 residues. V shed 1 base, J shed 12 bases, and the junction held 6 bases outside the gene matches. CDR3 sequence: CASSLGTGVTYF. In DNA, the CDR3 is TGTGCCAGCAGCTTAGGTACAGGGGTAACGTACTTC. The whole variable domain, filled in from reference TRBV7-6 and TRBJ2-7, reads GAGVSQSPRYKVTKRGQDVALRCDPISGHVSLYWYRQALGQGPEFLTYFNYEAQQDKSGLPNDRFSAERPEGSISTLTIQRTEQRDSAMYRCASSLGTGVTYFGPGTRLTVT.

The gene calls are TRBV28 and TRBJ2-7; the match to TRBD1 covers 10 bases. Germline trimming cut 3 bases from V and 7 bases from J; bases unmatched to any gene: 15. From germline, CDR1 is MDHEN and CDR2 SYDVKM. The CDR3 sequence is 17 residues long. The CDR3 loop reads CASSLPRVFDRGLEQYF. DNA for the CDR3: TGTGCCAGCAGTTTGCCCAGGGTGTTCGACAGGGGGCTTGAGCAGTACTTC.

The chain joins TRBV6-1 to TRBJ2-1, with 8 bases lining up with TRBD1. Germline trimming cut 10 bases from V and 2 bases from J; bases unmatched to any gene: 7. CDR3 length: 14 residues. CDR1 is MNHNS, CDR2 SASEGT, per germline. CDR3 region: CAIRTGSTYNEQFF. The CDR3 coding sequence is TGTGCCATCCGGACAGGGAGTACCTACAATGAGCAGTTCTTC.

Regarding this clone: This specimen includes other DNA sequences encoding the same CDR3. This chain uses TRBV10-3 with TRBJ2-3; 7 positions agree with TRBD2. J was trimmed by 1 base and V by 0 bases; bases with no gene match: 4. CDR3 length: 16 residues. Per the germline V gene, CDR1 is ENHRY and CDR2 is SYGVKD. The DNA of the CDR3 is TGTGCCATCAGTGAGTCGACGGGGGGTCGCACAGATACGCAGTATTTT. Amino acids: CAISESTGGRTDTQYF.

The chain couples TRBV30 to TRBJ1-2; D unresolved. CDR1 and CDR2 (germline): GTSNPN, SVGIG (reference sequence). This CDR3 has 13 amino acids. V gave up 0 bases and J gave up 7 bases, with 12 bases separating them. The CDR3 spells CAWSVRFLSGYTF. CDR3 nucleotides: TGTGCCTGGAGTGTCAGGTTCCTGTCTGGCTACACCTTC.

The chain has TRBV30 and TRBJ2-4; D perhaps matches TRBD2 (7 bases). Germline V gives CDR1 GTSNPN, CDR2 SVGIG (reference sequence). This CDR3 region has 14 residues. Deletions cut 3 bases from V and 3 bases from J, with 12 bases between. CDR3: CAWRRGGGKNIQYF. CDR3 nucleotide sequence: TGTGCCTGGAGGAGGGGGGGCGGCAAAAACATTCAGTACTTC.

Note on this clone: At the DNA level, this CDR3 is encoded by other sequences in the same sample as well. The J gene is TRBJ2-7, the V gene TRBV29-1, with 7 bases that match TRBD2. The CDR3 spans 14 residues. The ends lost 4 bases at V and 0 bases at J; junction bases unmatched: 6. Germline V CDR1 and CDR2: SQVTM, ANQGSEA. The DNA of the CDR3 is TGCAGCGTTGGCCCAGCGGGACCCTCCTACGAGCAGTACTTC. It yields the protein CSVGPAGPSYEQYF.

The chain joins TRBV28 to TRBJ2-5; D is unclear. The J call is doubtful: the DNA matches TRBJ2-7 better. Germline values: CDR1 MDHEN, CDR2 SYDVKM. This CDR3 comprises 12 residues. The CDR3 DNA reads as TGTGCCAGCAGTAGACGCTCCTACGAGCAGTACTTC. This sequence encodes CASSRRSYEQYF.

V gene TRBV5-1 combines with J gene TRBJ2-1; 9 nucleotides line up with TRBD2. CDR3 length: 15 residues. V was pared by 2 bases and J by 7 bases, with 7 bases of the junction left unmatched. The germline gives CDR1 SGHRS, CDR2 YFSETQ. The CDR3 loop is CASSLRPSGVNEQFF. CDR3 in DNA: TGCGCCAGCAGCTTAAGGCCTAGCGGGGTAAATGAGCAGTTCTTC.

The CDR3 nucleotides read TGCAGCGTTGAAGTTCGCGGCAGCCACACTGAAGCTTTCTTT. Translating it yields CSVEVRGSHTEAFF. The rearrangement joins TRBV29-1 to TRBJ1-1, with unresolved D. The CDR3 contains 14 residues. Per the germline V gene, CDR1 is SQVTM and CDR2 is ANQGSEA. Trimming stripped 1 base from V and 3 bases from J, with 12 bases between.

Only one count was recorded for this clone. The V and J genes are TRBV5-1 and TRBJ2-5, with D tentatively TRBD1 (5 bases). The V gene lost 1 base and the J gene lost 0 bases, with 10 bases spanning the gap. This CDR3 has 15 amino acids. CDR1 and CDR2 (germline): SGHRS, YFSETQ. The CDR3 DNA reads TGCGCCAGCAGCTTGCCAGGGATGAACCAAGAGACCCAGTACTTC. Translation gives CASSLPGMNQETQYF.

The chain couples TRBV9 to TRBJ2-3, with 7 bases lining up with TRBD2. With V trimmed by 4 bases and J by 2 bases, 4 bases remained unmatched. The CDR3 covers 14 residues. From germline, CDR1 is SGDLS and CDR2 YYNGEE. The CDR3 region is CASSRSGNTDTQYF. For the CDR3, the DNA is TGTGCCAGCAGCCGAAGCGGGAACACAGATACGCAGTATTTT.

The genes are TRBV4-2 and TRBJ2-3, with D possibly TRBD2 on 5 matching bases. Germline values: CDR1 LGHNA, CDR2 YNFKEQ. This CDR3 has 15 amino acids. The V end lost 0 bases, the J end lost 10 bases, and 17 bases lay between the germline ends. As DNA, the CDR3 is TGTGCCAGCAGCCAAGATGGCGACTACCTCGGGTCGCAGTATTTT. Translated: CASSQDGDYLGSQYF.

The genes are TRBV5-1 and TRBJ2-7; TRBD1 is a possible D gene (5 bases). The germline V gene encodes CDR1 SGHRS and CDR2 YFSETQ. V gave up 0 bases and J gave up 4 bases, with 11 bases separating them. The CDR3 length is 14 residues. The CDR3 sequence is CASSLVQDPYEQYF. As DNA, the CDR3 is TGCGCCAGCAGCTTGGTACAGGACCCATACGAGCAGTACTTC.

This chain uses TRBV28 with TRBJ2-2; TRBD1 matches 11 bases. The CDR3 spans 16 residues. Germline loops: CDR1 MDHEN, CDR2 SYDVKM. Losses at the gene ends were 3 bases for V and 6 bases for J; bases not matched to a gene: 6. CDR3 nucleotide sequence: TGTGCCAGCAGTTTGGGGACAGGGGGTGGTGCCGGGGAGCTGTTTTTT. This codes for CASSLGTGGGAGELFF.

With respect to this clone: Other DNA sequences within the sample encode an identical CDR3. V usage is TRBV18 and J usage is TRBJ1-5; D gene uncertain. Per germline, CDR1 KGHSH and CDR2 LQKENI. CDR3 length: 14 amino acids. Trimming cost V 6 bases and J 0 bases, with 9 bases left between them. The CDR3 here is CASSPGYSNQPQHF. CDR3 bases: TGTGCCAGCTCGCCCGGGTATAGCAATCAGCCCCAGCATTTT. Variable domain in full (rest from reference TRBV18 and TRBJ1-5): NAGVMQNPRHLVRRRGQEARLRCSPMKGHSHVYWYRQLPEEGLKFMVYLQKENIIDESGMPKERFSAEFPKEGPSILRIQQVVRGDSAAYFCASSPGYSNQPQHFGDGTRLSIL.

This clone has just a few counts. The rearrangement uses TRBV18 and TRBJ2-7; D may correspond to TRBD1 or TRBD2 (5 bases each). The CDR3 sequence is 14 residues long. Trimming removed 5 bases at V and 2 bases at J, with 13 bases between. Germline V gene data show CDR1 as KGHSH and CDR2 as LQKENI. CDR3 coding DNA: TGTGCCAGCTCATCCGGGACGGAGCCCTACGAGCAGTACTTC. Translating it yields CASSSGTEPYEQYF.

The J gene is TRBJ2-5, the V gene TRBV6-6, with 9 bases that match TRBD2. The assigned J gene may be wrong: the sequence end matches TRBJ2-7 better. Germline loops: CDR1 MNHNY, CDR2 SVGAGI (reference sequence). The CDR3 is made up of 14 amino acids. The CDR3 loop reads CASSQREVSYEQYF. The CDR3 DNA follows: TGTGCCAGCAGTCAGCGGGAGGTCTCCTACGAGCAGTACTTC.

The chain carries TRBV7-2 and TRBJ2-1; 7 bases are shared with TRBD2. The trim removed 1 base at V and 4 bases at J, leaving 4 bases unmatched. Germline assignment: CDR1 SGHTA and CDR2 FQGNSA. The CDR3 covers 15 residues. The CDR3 coding sequence is TGTGCCAGCAGCTTAGAAGGGACTAAGTACAATGAGCAGTTCTTC. Amino acid sequence: CASSLEGTKYNEQFF.